These 23 T cell receptor beta chains were sequenced from one sample in a study of neoadjuvant anti-PD-1 for oral cavity cancer. Stated time point: after neoadjuvant nivolumab, at surgical resection. Only in-frame clones appear in the TCRdb table, and some are missing; sequencing was by immunoSEQ multiplex PCR. The sample carries tens of thousands of clones, around 40% recorded once. Sample: tumor tissue, taken after nivolumab (anti-PD-1) treatment. The receptors were gathered from a person aged 35 to 85 with oral cavity squamous cell carcinoma.

This clone has more than one count but fewer than ten. The chain joins TRBV5-5 to TRBJ1-1; no reliable D call. The CDR3 contains 13 residues. Trimming took off 4 bases at V and 4 bases at J, with 11 bases between the two ends. Germline CDR1 SGHKS, CDR2 YYEKEE (reference sequence). As DNA, the CDR3 is TGTGCCAGCAGCCAAGCTGGGATCACTGAAGCTTTCTTT. Translated: CASSQAGITEAFF.

CDR3 protein: CASSDSAGGNEQFF. The CDR3 nucleotides read TGTGCCAGCAGTGACTCAGCGGGAGGCAATGAGCAGTTCTTC. This chain uses TRBV6-4 with TRBJ2-1, with 9 bases identical to TRBD2. V lost 0 bases and J lost 6; bases outside the gene matches: 0. The CDR3 contains 14 residues. Germline values: CDR1 MRHNA, CDR2 SNTAGT.

V is TRBV5-5 and J is TRBJ1-1; no reliable D call. Germline V gene lookup returns CDR1 SGHKS and CDR2 YYEKEE (reference sequence). The germline V and J ends were trimmed by 4 bases and 0 bases, with 7 bases remaining between them. The length of the CDR3 is 13 residues. The CDR3 DNA sequence: TGTGCCAGCAGCCCCTGGTTGAACACTGAAGCTTTCTTT. Amino acids: CASSPWLNTEAFF. Full variable domain (missing parts from reference TRBV5-5 and TRBJ1-1): DAGVTQSPTHLIKTRGQQVTLRCSPISGHKSVSWYQQVLGQGPQFIFQYYEKEERGRGNFPDRFSARQFPNYSSELNVNALLLGDSALYLCASSPWLNTEAFFGQGTRLTVV.

The rearrangement links TRBV2 to TRBJ2-5, with 10 bases aligning to TRBD1. The CDR3 totals 17 residues. The germline CDR1 and CDR2 sequences are SNHLY and FYNNEI. Trimming cost V 7 bases and J 4 bases; bases outside gene matches: 15. CDR3 in amino acids: CASIPLIRDRGTETQYF. For the CDR3, the DNA is TGTGCCAGCATTCCGCTGATTAGGGACAGGGGAACAGAGACCCAGTACTTC.

The rearrangement joins TRBV19 to TRBJ1-3; D possibly corresponds to TRBD1 (5 bases). Deletions cut 4 bases from V and 4 bases from J, with 17 bases between. Germline V gives CDR1 LNHDA, CDR2 SQIVND (reference sequence). The CDR3 contains 16 residues. DNA for the CDR3: TGTGCCAGTAGTACCCCCCAGGGATCTTCGGGAAACACCATATATTTT. It encodes CASSTPQGSSGNTIYF.

This clone was detected a few times. A much larger clone is a single base away; this may be a read error. The V call is TRBV2, the J call TRBJ1-5; D gene ambiguous. The CDR3 has 15 residues. Germline V CDR1 and CDR2: SNHLY, FYNNEI. The CDR3 here is CASSQARGINQPQHF. The CDR3 DNA sequence: TGCGCCAGCAGCCAAGCTCGGGGAATTAATCAGCCCCAGCATTTT.

This clone was counted at least ten times. The chain carries TRBV6-1 and TRBJ1-4, with TRBD1 identical over 7 bases. The CDR3 covers 16 residues. Germline values: CDR1 MNHNS, CDR2 SASEGT. V lost 4 bases and J lost 5; bases outside the gene matches: 10. CDR3 protein: CASSVPWTGRNEKLFF. The CDR3 coding sequence is TGTGCCAGCAGTGTCCCGTGGACAGGCCGGAATGAAAAACTGTTTTTT.

The J gene is TRBJ2-7, the V gene TRBV11-3; tentative D call: TRBD2 (5 bases). This CDR3 has 13 residues. V was trimmed by 3 bases and J by 6 bases, leaving 12 bases between them. Germline V gene data show CDR1 as SGHNT and CDR2 as YENEEA. CDR3 residues: CASSLRASTEQYF. The DNA of the CDR3 is TGTGCCAGCAGCTTGAGGGCTAGCACCGAGCAGTACTTC.

This chain links TRBV2 with TRBJ1-6, with D uncertain. The germline V and J ends were trimmed by 3 bases and 8 bases, with 5 bases remaining between them. Germline loops: CDR1 SNHLY, CDR2 FYNNEI. CDR3 length: 12 residues. The CDR3 here is CASSDPYSPLHF. CDR3 sequence (DNA): TGTGCCAGCAGTGATCCCTATTCACCCCTCCACTTT.

This clone was counted ten times or more. The chain combines TRBV7-3 with TRBJ1-6; 7 nucleotides agree with TRBD1. V dropped 3 bases and J dropped 9; count of bases not matched to a gene: 8. Per germline, CDR1 SGHTA and CDR2 FQGTGA. This CDR3 comprises 15 residues. CDR3 DNA: TGTGCCAGCAGCTTTAACAGGGGACCAGGTTCACCCCTCCACTTT. Encoded protein: CASSFNRGPGSPLHF.

The chain recombines TRBV2 with TRBJ1-2, with TRBD1 identical over 10 bases. CDR1 is SNHLY, CDR2 FYNNEI, per germline. The CDR3 runs to 15 residues. With V trimmed by 7 bases and J by 8 bases, 13 bases remained unmatched. CDR3 DNA: TGTGCCAGCAAACCTGGCCGACAGGGGGCAGAGGGCTACACCTTC. Translated, it gives CASKPGRQGAEGYTF.

The V and J genes are TRBV7-9 and TRBJ2-1; perhaps TRBD1 as D (5 bases). Germline V gene data show CDR1 as SEHNR and CDR2 as FQNEAQ (reference sequence). V dropped 0 bases and J dropped 3 bases, with 6 bases sitting between them. The CDR3 covers 14 residues. CDR3 loop: CASSLARDYNEQFF. The CDR3 DNA follows: TGTGCCAGCAGCTTAGCCAGGGACTACAATGAGCAGTTCTTC.

In this sample, this clone turned up a few times. The chain links TRBV7-2 to TRBJ2-7; 13 bases are a match to TRBD2. Germline trimming cut 3 bases from V and 5 bases from J; bases unmatched to any gene: 4. The germline CDR1 and CDR2 sequences are SGHTA and FQGNSA. The length of the CDR3 is 15 residues. CDR3 protein: CASSFTGLAGDEQYF. The CDR3 DNA reads TGTGCCAGCAGCTTCACCGGACTAGCGGGAGACGAGCAGTACTTC.

This clone appeared a few times. The genes are TRBV6-6 and TRBJ2-7, with D perhaps TRBD1 (6 bases). The CDR3 length is 14 residues. Trimming cost V 3 bases and J 6 bases, with 15 bases left between them. The germline V gene encodes CDR1 MNHNY and CDR2 SVGAGI (reference sequence). This CDR3 is CASSYGQGSGEQYF. In nucleotides, the CDR3 is TGTGCCAGCAGTTATGGCCAGGGGAGCGGCGAGCAGTACTTC.

The V and J genes are TRBV9 and TRBJ2-3; D not resolved. The CDR3 is made up of 12 amino acids. Germline loops: CDR1 SGDLS, CDR2 YYNGEE. Trimming removed 3 bases at V and 4 bases at J, with 6 bases between. CDR3 coding DNA: TGTGCCAGCAGCGATTTAGCAGATACGCAGTATTTT. It is translated as CASSDLADTQYF.

This clone was seen ten or more times. Other DNA sequences in the same sample also yield this CDR3. This chain joins TRBV9 and TRBJ2-3; TRBD2 is a possible D gene (5 bases). The V gene lost 4 bases and the J gene lost 4 bases, with 13 bases spanning the gap. Looked up from germline, CDR1 is SGDLS and CDR2 is YYNGEE. This CDR3 has 14 amino acids. The CDR3 DNA reads as TGTGCCAGCAGCCCCGGCGGAGGCCCAGATACGCAGTATTTT. This sequence encodes CASSPGGGPDTQYF.

The J gene is TRBJ1-2, the V gene TRBV29-1, with 7 positions matching TRBD1. V dropped 5 bases and J dropped 4; count of bases not matched to a gene: 16. This CDR3 spans 16 amino acids. CDR1 and CDR2 (germline): SQVTM, ANQGSEA. CDR3: CSVYGTEASEGYGYTF. The CDR3 bases are TGCAGCGTTTACGGGACAGAGGCCTCTGAGGGCTATGGCTACACCTTC. Using reference TRBV29-1 and TRBJ1-2 for the parts outside the CDR3, the full variable domain is SAVISQKPSRDICQRGTSLTIQCQVDSQVTMMFWYRQQPGQSLTLIATANQGSEATYESGFVIDKFPISRPNLTFSTLTVSNMSPEDSSIYLCSVYGTEASEGYGYTFGSGTRLTVV.

This clone has just a few counts. This chain joins TRBV10-2 and TRBJ2-7; the D call may be TRBD1 or TRBD2 (5 bases each). The CDR3 length is 13 residues. The ends were cut back, 3 bases at V and 3 bases at J, with 9 bases in the middle. In germline, CDR1 is WSHSY, CDR2 SAAADI. CDR3 protein: CASSDGTLYEQYF. CDR3 coding DNA: TGCGCCAGCAGTGACGGGACCCTCTACGAGCAGTACTTC.

This clone was counted a few times. This chain uses TRBV27 with TRBJ2-7, with 9 bases identical to TRBD1. This CDR3 contains 13 residues. Germline lookup yields CDR1 MNHEY and CDR2 SMNVEV (reference sequence). The trim removed 5 bases at V and 7 bases at J, leaving 6 bases unmatched. CDR3 nucleotides: TGTGCCAGCAGTGACAGGGGGAGTACGGAGCAGTACTTC. Translation gives CASSDRGSTEQYF.

The gene calls are TRBV27 and TRBJ1-1; 7 nucleotides line up with TRBD1. V lost 2 bases and J lost 3; bases outside the gene matches: 0. Germline assignment: CDR1 MNHEY and CDR2 SMNVEV (reference sequence). The CDR3 sequence is 13 residues long. The CDR3: CASSLDRDTEAFF. CDR3 DNA: TGTGCCAGCAGTTTAGACAGGGACACTGAAGCTTTCTTT.

This chain uses TRBV7-9 with TRBJ2-7; either TRBD1 or TRBD2 may fit D (6 bases each). With 5 bases removed from V and 4 bases from J, the gap between germline ends came to 18 bases. This CDR3 contains 15 residues. CDR1 and CDR2 (germline): SEHNR, FQNEAQ (reference sequence). The CDR3, as DNA: TGTGCCAGCAGCCCTAGGACAGCCCGGGGGTACGAGCAGTACTTC. Residues: CASSPRTARGYEQYF.

The rearrangement joins TRBV10-2 to TRBJ2-7, with 9 bases matching TRBD2. Germline CDR1 WSHSY, CDR2 SAAADI. V gave up 2 bases and J gave up 2 bases; unmatched junction bases: 1. The CDR3 covers 14 residues. CDR3: CASSESGGPYEQYF. The CDR3 DNA is TGCGCCAGCAGTGAGAGCGGGGGGCCCTACGAGCAGTACTTC.

V is TRBV29-1 and J is TRBJ1-2; D uncertain. The CDR3 totals 11 residues. Germline V gene sequence: CDR1 SQVTM, CDR2 ANQGSEA. Trimming removed 5 bases at V and 8 bases at J, with 12 bases between. CDR3 sequence reads: CSVTETEGYTF. For the CDR3, the DNA is TGCAGCGTTACCGAGACGGAAGGCTACACCTTC.